A selection of T cell receptor beta chains follows, all from one sample in a study of blood T cell repertoires in COVID-19. Some clones are missing from TCRdb's copy, which holds only in-frame ones; the method was immunoSEQ multiplex PCR. The sample contains more than 250,000 clones, around 88% of which appear only once. The sample comprised PBMCs or T cells enriched from blood (not recorded which). The source of these receptors is a woman aged 40 to 55 who had recovered from COVID-19. Both conserved end residues are part of each CDR3. The order of the fields is V gene, J gene, D gene, clone size, CDR3 DNA, CDR3 protein. D genes are given only for firm matches. Clone size is shown for a subset of rows, as once, few, many or a class of expanded clone.

v_call: TRBV28
j_call: TRBJ1-1
d_call: TRBD1
clone_size: -
cdr3_nt: TGTGCCAGCAGTTTATCGGGACAGGGGGCTGGCACTGAAGCTTTCTTT
cdr3_aa: CASSLSGQGAGTEAFF

v_call: TRBV18
j_call: TRBJ2-5
d_call: TRBD1
clone_size: -
cdr3_nt: TGTGCCAGCTCACCTCAACAGGGGGCCCAGTACTTC
cdr3_aa: CASSPQQGAQYF

v_call: TRBV11-2
j_call: TRBJ1-1
d_call: -
clone_size: -
cdr3_nt: TGTGCCAGCAGCCCACTGGACTCCTATGGGACTGAAGCTTTCTTT
cdr3_aa: CASSPLDSYGTEAFF

v_call: TRBV24-1
j_call: TRBJ2-5
d_call: -
clone_size: -
cdr3_nt: TGTGCCACCAGTGATTTGGGACAACCTCAAGAGACCCAGTACTTC
cdr3_aa: CATSDLGQPQETQYF

v_call: TRBV19
j_call: TRBJ1-2
d_call: -
clone_size: -
cdr3_nt: TGTGCCAGTAGTATCCGGCAGGGCGGTGGCTACACCTTC
cdr3_aa: CASSIRQGGGYTF

v_call: TRBV19
j_call: TRBJ2-1
d_call: TRBD2
clone_size: -
cdr3_nt: TGTGCCTCCTCGGGACTAGCGGGAGGACATCAGTTCTTC
cdr3_aa: CASSGLAGGHQFF

v_call: TRBV10-2
j_call: TRBJ2-1
d_call: -
clone_size: -
cdr3_nt: TGCGCCAGTCGGACACCCAACTACAATGAGCAGTTCTTC
cdr3_aa: CASRTPNYNEQFF

v_call: TRBV5-6
j_call: TRBJ1-4
d_call: -
clone_size: -
cdr3_nt: TGTGCCAGCAGCTCGCAGGGCCATATCGCAACTGCAAATAATGAAAAACTGTTTTTT
cdr3_aa: CASSSQGHIATANNEKLFF

v_call: TRBV7-8
j_call: TRBJ2-3
d_call: TRBD2
clone_size: -
cdr3_nt: TGTGCCAGCAACTCTCTAGCGGGAATTGCAGATACGCAGTATTTT
cdr3_aa: CASNSLAGIADTQYF

v_call: TRBV4-3
j_call: TRBJ2-1
d_call: TRBD2
clone_size: -
cdr3_nt: TGCGCCAGCAGCCAACGTTCAACTAGCGGGAGGCCATCTCGGGGCAATGAGCAGTTCTTC
cdr3_aa: CASSQRSTSGRPSRGNEQFF

v_call: TRBV27
j_call: TRBJ2-2
d_call: -
clone_size: -
cdr3_nt: TGTGCCAGCAGTACTAGGGCCGGACAGCAGAACACCGGGGAGCTGTTTTTT
cdr3_aa: CASSTRAGQQNTGELFF

v_call: TRBV24-1
j_call: TRBJ2-1
d_call: TRBD1
clone_size: -
cdr3_nt: TGTGCCACCAGTGATTTCCGGACAGGGGCCTACAATGAGCAGTTCTTC
cdr3_aa: CATSDFRTGAYNEQFF

v_call: TRBV28
j_call: TRBJ1-1
d_call: -
clone_size: -
cdr3_nt: TGTGCCAGCAGTTTTAGGGGTTCGAACACTGAAGCTTTCTTT
cdr3_aa: CASSFRGSNTEAFF

v_call: TRBV18
j_call: TRBJ1-4
d_call: -
clone_size: -
cdr3_nt: TGTGCCAGCTCACCACGGTCGTTGGGACACTTTAATGAAAAACTGTTTTTT
cdr3_aa: CASSPRSLGHFNEKLFF

v_call: TRBV30
j_call: TRBJ1-6
d_call: -
clone_size: -
cdr3_nt: TGTGCCTGGAGTTTCGAGGTGAATTCACCCCTCCACTTT
cdr3_aa: CAWSFEVNSPLHF

v_call: TRBV5-4
j_call: TRBJ1-3
d_call: -
clone_size: -
cdr3_nt: TGTGCCAGCAGCGGGGGAGGGGAACTAAGAGGAAACACCATATATTTT
cdr3_aa: CASSGGGELRGNTIYF

v_call: TRBV6-5
j_call: TRBJ2-6
d_call: -
clone_size: -
cdr3_nt: TGTGCCAGCAGACAACAGGTCCCTGGGGCCAACGTCCTGACTTTC
cdr3_aa: CASRQQVPGANVLTF

v_call: TRBV7-2
j_call: TRBJ2-3
d_call: -
clone_size: -
cdr3_nt: TGTGCCAGCAGCTTAGAGGCGGGATTAGATACGCAGTATTTT
cdr3_aa: CASSLEAGLDTQYF

v_call: TRBV19
j_call: TRBJ2-1
d_call: -
clone_size: -
cdr3_nt: TGTGCCAGTAGTTCTGTTTGGCAGGGGACCCCCAATGAGCAGTTCTTC
cdr3_aa: CASSSVWQGTPNEQFF

v_call: TRBV24-1
j_call: TRBJ1-2
d_call: TRBD1
clone_size: -
cdr3_nt: TGTGCCACCAGTGATGCAGGGACAGAACGTTATGGCTACACCTTC
cdr3_aa: CATSDAGTERYGYTF

v_call: TRBV25-1
j_call: TRBJ2-3
d_call: TRBD2
clone_size: -
cdr3_nt: TGTGCCAGCAGTGATGGGCGGGAGGGGCTAGATACGCAGTATTTT
cdr3_aa: CASSDGREGLDTQYF

v_call: TRBV2
j_call: TRBJ1-2
d_call: -
clone_size: -
cdr3_nt: TGTGCCAGCAGAGCAAGACAGGCGGTTGGCTACACCTTC
cdr3_aa: CASRARQAVGYTF

v_call: TRBV7-2
j_call: TRBJ1-3
d_call: -
clone_size: once
cdr3_nt: TGTGCCAGCAGGTGGACTCCCGGAAACACCATATATTTT
cdr3_aa: CASRWTPGNTIYF

v_call: TRBV7-9
j_call: TRBJ1-4
d_call: TRBD1
clone_size: -
cdr3_nt: TGTGCCAGCAGCCTGACAGGGGCCACAACTAATGAAAAACTGTTTTTT
cdr3_aa: CASSLTGATTNEKLFF

v_call: TRBV19
j_call: TRBJ1-1
d_call: -
clone_size: -
cdr3_nt: TGTGCCAGTACCCCCTATATGAACACTGAAGCTTTCTTT
cdr3_aa: CASTPYMNTEAFF

v_call: TRBV10-3
j_call: TRBJ2-2
d_call: TRBD2
clone_size: -
cdr3_nt: TGTGCCATCAGTGAGGGTTGGACTAGCGGGTCCACCGGGGAGCTGTTTTTT
cdr3_aa: CAISEGWTSGSTGELFF

v_call: TRBV7-8
j_call: TRBJ2-6
d_call: TRBD1
clone_size: -
cdr3_nt: TGTGCCAGCAGCCTTCCCGGGACAGAGAACTCTGGGGCCAACGTCCTGACTTTC
cdr3_aa: CASSLPGTENSGANVLTF

v_call: TRBV3-1/TRBV3-2
j_call: TRBJ1-1
d_call: -
clone_size: -
cdr3_nt: TGTGCCAGCAGCCCCCCAGATTTCGGGGACTGGGCCACTGAAGCTTTCTTT
cdr3_aa: CASSPPDFGDWATEAFF

v_call: TRBV18
j_call: TRBJ2-1
d_call: -
clone_size: -
cdr3_nt: TGTGCCAGCTCACCCCGTCGACTAGACCTCGGCAATGAGCAGTTCTTC
cdr3_aa: CASSPRRLDLGNEQFF

v_call: TRBV11-2
j_call: TRBJ2-1
d_call: TRBD2
clone_size: -
cdr3_nt: TGTGCCAGCAGCTTAATTACGGGAGGGGGTGATGAGCAGTTCTTC
cdr3_aa: CASSLITGGGDEQFF

v_call: TRBV7-3
j_call: TRBJ2-7
d_call: -
clone_size: -
cdr3_nt: TGTGCCAGCAGCCCCGATGGACTTGCCTACGAGCAGTACTTC
cdr3_aa: CASSPDGLAYEQYF

v_call: TRBV6-6
j_call: TRBJ1-2
d_call: TRBD1
clone_size: -
cdr3_nt: TGTGCCAGCAGGACTGGGACAGGAGCTAACTATGGCTACACCTTC
cdr3_aa: CASRTGTGANYGYTF

v_call: TRBV15
j_call: TRBJ2-7
d_call: TRBD2
clone_size: once
cdr3_nt: TGTGCCACCGCGCCGGGCGGGAGAGCTTACGAGCAGTACTTC
cdr3_aa: CATAPGGRAYEQYF

v_call: TRBV28
j_call: TRBJ2-5
d_call: TRBD1
clone_size: -
cdr3_nt: TGTGCCAGCAGTTTAGGCAGGGGGAGACAAGAGACCCAGTACTTC
cdr3_aa: CASSLGRGRQETQYF

v_call: TRBV9
j_call: TRBJ1-1
d_call: -
clone_size: -
cdr3_nt: TGTGCCAGCAGCCCCCGGGACTCCGGTCGGGCGAACACTGAAGCTTTCTTT
cdr3_aa: CASSPRDSGRANTEAFF

v_call: TRBV28
j_call: TRBJ1-5
d_call: -
clone_size: -
cdr3_nt: TGTGCCAGCAGTTTATTCCCAGGGGAGAATCAGCCCCAGCATTTT
cdr3_aa: CASSLFPGENQPQHF

v_call: TRBV15
j_call: TRBJ2-6
d_call: TRBD2
clone_size: -
cdr3_nt: TGTGCCACCAGCAGCCTCAATCAGCGGCTAGCGGACTCTGGGGCCAACGTCCTGACTTTC
cdr3_aa: CATSSLNQRLADSGANVLTF

v_call: TRBV2
j_call: TRBJ2-3
d_call: TRBD2
clone_size: -
cdr3_nt: TGTGCCAGCAGTCCGGGACTAGCGGTCCCCCAGGGCACAGATACGCAGTATTTT
cdr3_aa: CASSPGLAVPQGTDTQYF

v_call: TRBV18
j_call: TRBJ2-2
d_call: TRBD2
clone_size: -
cdr3_nt: TGTGCCAGCTCACCATGGACTAGCGGGACGGCGGGTTGGGAGCTGTTTTTT
cdr3_aa: CASSPWTSGTAGWELFF

v_call: TRBV7-9
j_call: TRBJ1-2
d_call: -
clone_size: few
cdr3_nt: TGTGCCAGCAGCTTAGGTAGTTCTAACTATGGCTACACCTTC
cdr3_aa: CASSLGSSNYGYTF

v_call: TRBV5-1
j_call: TRBJ2-3
d_call: TRBD2
clone_size: -
cdr3_nt: TGCGCCAGCAGCGCGGGACTAGCGGTAGATACGCAGTATTTT
cdr3_aa: CASSAGLAVDTQYF

v_call: TRBV12-3/TRBV12-4
j_call: TRBJ2-7
d_call: -
clone_size: -
cdr3_nt: TGTGCCAGCAGTTTGGCAGGTCACGAGCAGTACTTC
cdr3_aa: CASSLAGHEQYF

v_call: TRBV7-9
j_call: TRBJ2-1
d_call: TRBD2
clone_size: -
cdr3_nt: TGTGCCAGCAGCTTAGAAGCGGGACGGAGTGAGCAGTTCTTC
cdr3_aa: CASSLEAGRSEQFF

v_call: TRBV7-3
j_call: TRBJ1-1
d_call: -
clone_size: -
cdr3_nt: TGTGCCAGCAGCATGACAGTGAACACTGAAGCTTTCTTT
cdr3_aa: CASSMTVNTEAFF

v_call: TRBV11-3
j_call: TRBJ1-2
d_call: -
clone_size: few
cdr3_nt: TGTGCCAGCAGCTTAGCTTGCAGGGGTGGCTACACCTTC
cdr3_aa: CASSLACRGGYTF

v_call: TRBV2
j_call: TRBJ1-5
d_call: -
clone_size: -
cdr3_nt: TGTGCCAGCAGAGTATCTAGTCACAGCAATCAGCCCCAGCATTTT
cdr3_aa: CASRVSSHSNQPQHF

v_call: TRBV3-1/TRBV3-2
j_call: TRBJ1-2
d_call: -
clone_size: -
cdr3_nt: TGTGCCAGCAGCCAAGATGGACCAGGGGACAAGGGAAACTTC
cdr3_aa: CASSQDGPGDKGNF

v_call: TRBV20-1
j_call: TRBJ2-1
d_call: -
clone_size: -
cdr3_nt: TGCAGTGCTAGTTTAGGGAGTCCTCCCTACAATGAGCAGTTCTTC
cdr3_aa: CSASLGSPPYNEQFF

v_call: TRBV5-1
j_call: TRBJ1-4
d_call: -
clone_size: -
cdr3_nt: TGCGCCAGCAGCTTGGCCAAAGACAGGAAAAATGAAAAACTGTTTTTT
cdr3_aa: CASSLAKDRKNEKLFF

v_call: TRBV7-2
j_call: TRBJ1-6
d_call: TRBD1
clone_size: few
cdr3_nt: TGTGCCAGCAGCTTCGGGACAGGGTATAATTCACCCCTCCACTTT
cdr3_aa: CASSFGTGYNSPLHF

v_call: TRBV9
j_call: TRBJ2-7
d_call: TRBD2
clone_size: few
cdr3_nt: TGTGCCAGCAGCGTCCGGGACTACGGGCAGTACTTC
cdr3_aa: CASSVRDYGQYF

v_call: TRBV21-1
j_call: TRBJ2-1
d_call: -
clone_size: -
cdr3_nt: TGTGCCAGCAGCAAAGAAGTAGCGGGAGTAGACAATGAGCAGTTCTTC
cdr3_aa: CASSKEVAGVDNEQFF

v_call: TRBV28
j_call: TRBJ1-2
d_call: -
clone_size: -
cdr3_nt: TGTGCCAGCAGAAACCCACCGGGACACCAATACTATGGCTACACCTTC
cdr3_aa: CASRNPPGHQYYGYTF

v_call: TRBV11-2
j_call: TRBJ2-7
d_call: TRBD1
clone_size: -
cdr3_nt: TGTGCCAGCAGCGGATTGGACAGGGGCTACGAGCAGTACTTC
cdr3_aa: CASSGLDRGYEQYF

v_call: TRBV24-1
j_call: TRBJ2-7
d_call: -
clone_size: -
cdr3_nt: TGTGCCACCAGTGATTCCACAGCGTCAAGGGGGTACGAGCAGTACTTC
cdr3_aa: CATSDSTASRGYEQYF